This T cell receptor beta chain was obtained from a study of T-cell reconstitution after alpha-beta-depleted transplantation in children. Ten or more counts support this clonotype. Its antigen is unknown. Preparation of the TCRbeta library was carried out with unique molecular identifiers. One entry per CDR3 protein, called by TCRdb with MiXCR from the PCR reads. The data contain a few hundred thousand distinct CDR3 sequences, roughly 13% of them seen just once; the ten biggest clones take up over 2%. Points from the study as a whole: Newly made T cells mostly supplied T-cell counts and diversity one year after transplant. Expanded clones from the graft, numbering several hundred, reportedly supplied alpha-beta T cells about two months after transplant.

V lost 2 bases, J lost 2 bases, and 12 bases lay in between. This CDR3 is built from 15 residues. Germline CDR1 and CDR2: SGHVS and FQNEAQ. This receptor was obtained from a male patient between 5 and 17 years old who had a stem cell transplant for acute myeloid leukemia, so the T cells may come from the graft donor. The genes are TRBV7-8 and TRBJ2-5; tentative D call: TRBD2 (5 bases). Sequencing was performed on PBMCs, mostly from graft donor cells, taken 360 days after TCRalphabeta/CD19-depleted stem cell transplant. CDR3 in DNA: TGTGCCAGCAGCTTAAGACGGGATCGTCAAGAGACCCAGTACTTC. Protein sequence: CASSLRRDRQETQYF.